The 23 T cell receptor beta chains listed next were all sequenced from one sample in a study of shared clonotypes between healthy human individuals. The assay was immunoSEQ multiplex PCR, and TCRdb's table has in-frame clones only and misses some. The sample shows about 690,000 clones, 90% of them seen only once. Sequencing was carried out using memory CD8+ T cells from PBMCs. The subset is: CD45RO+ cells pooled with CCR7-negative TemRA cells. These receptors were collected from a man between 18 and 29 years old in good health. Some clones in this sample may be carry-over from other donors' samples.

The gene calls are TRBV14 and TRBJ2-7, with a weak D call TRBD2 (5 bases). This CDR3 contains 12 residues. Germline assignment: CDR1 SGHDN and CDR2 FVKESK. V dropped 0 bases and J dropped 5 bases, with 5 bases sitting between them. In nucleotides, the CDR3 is TGTGCCAGCAGCCAAGAGAGGGACGAGCAGTACTTC. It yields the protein CASSQERDEQYF.

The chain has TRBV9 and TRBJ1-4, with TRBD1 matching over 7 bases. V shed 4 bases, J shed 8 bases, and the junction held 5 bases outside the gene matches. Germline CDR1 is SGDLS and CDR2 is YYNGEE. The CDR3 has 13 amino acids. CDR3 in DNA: TGTGCCAGCAGCCCCGGAGGGGGCGAAAAACTGTTTTTT. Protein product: CASSPGGGEKLFF.

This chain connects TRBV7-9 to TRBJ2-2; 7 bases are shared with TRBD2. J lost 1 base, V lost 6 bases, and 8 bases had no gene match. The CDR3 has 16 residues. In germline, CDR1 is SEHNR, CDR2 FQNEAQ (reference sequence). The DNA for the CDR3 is TGTGCCAGCAGTTTACGCCCGGGGGGGAACACCGGGGAGCTGTTTTTT. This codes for CASSLRPGGNTGELFF.

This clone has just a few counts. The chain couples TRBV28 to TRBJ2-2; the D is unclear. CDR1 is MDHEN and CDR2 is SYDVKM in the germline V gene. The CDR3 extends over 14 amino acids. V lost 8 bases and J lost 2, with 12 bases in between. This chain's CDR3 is CASLGLINTGELFF. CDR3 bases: TGTGCCAGCCTAGGGCTAATCAACACCGGGGAGCTGTTTTTT.

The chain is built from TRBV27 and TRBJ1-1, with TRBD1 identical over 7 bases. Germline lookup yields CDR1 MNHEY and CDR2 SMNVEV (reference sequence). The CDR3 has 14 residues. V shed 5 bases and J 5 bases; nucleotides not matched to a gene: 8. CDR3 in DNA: TGTGCCAGCAGTGAACAGGGGAGGGGGACTGAAGCTTTCTTT. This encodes CASSEQGRGTEAFF.

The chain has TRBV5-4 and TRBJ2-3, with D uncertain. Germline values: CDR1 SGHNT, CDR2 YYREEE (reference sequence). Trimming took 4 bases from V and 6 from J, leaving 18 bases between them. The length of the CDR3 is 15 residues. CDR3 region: CASSLRQEVMDTQYF. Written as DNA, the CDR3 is TGTGCCAGCAGCCTCCGGCAGGAAGTCATGGATACGCAGTATTTT.

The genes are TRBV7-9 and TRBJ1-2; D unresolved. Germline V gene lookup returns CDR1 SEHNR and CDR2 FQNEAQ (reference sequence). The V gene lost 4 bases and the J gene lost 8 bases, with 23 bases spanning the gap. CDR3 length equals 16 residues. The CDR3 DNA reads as TGTGCCAGCAGCTCAGATTGGACGATAACCTCCTACGGCTACACCTTC. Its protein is CASSSDWTITSYGYTF. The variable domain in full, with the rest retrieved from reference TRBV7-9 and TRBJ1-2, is DTGVSQNPRHKITKRGQNVTFRCDPISEHNRLYWYRQTLGQGPEFLTYFQNEAQLEKSRLLSDRFSAERPKGSFSTLEIQRTEQGDSAMYLCASSSDWTITSYGYTFGSGTRLTVV.

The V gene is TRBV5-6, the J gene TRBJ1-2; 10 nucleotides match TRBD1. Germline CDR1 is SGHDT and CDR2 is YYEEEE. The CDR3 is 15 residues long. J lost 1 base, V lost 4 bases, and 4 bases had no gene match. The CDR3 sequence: CASSTGQGYNYGYTF. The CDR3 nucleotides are TGTGCCAGCAGCACGGGACAGGGGTATAACTATGGCTACACCTTC.

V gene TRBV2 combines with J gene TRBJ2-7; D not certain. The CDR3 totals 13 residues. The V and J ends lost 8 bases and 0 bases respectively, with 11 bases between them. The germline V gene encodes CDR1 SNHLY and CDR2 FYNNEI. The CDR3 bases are TGTGCCAGCCCCCCGTCCGGCTCCTACGAGCAGTACTTC. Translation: CASPPSGSYEQYF.

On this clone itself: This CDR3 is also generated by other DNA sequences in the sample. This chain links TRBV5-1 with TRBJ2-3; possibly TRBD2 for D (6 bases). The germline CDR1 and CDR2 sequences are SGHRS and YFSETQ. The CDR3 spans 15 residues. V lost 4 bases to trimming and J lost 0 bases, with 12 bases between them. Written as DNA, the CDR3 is TGCGCCAGCAGCCCGGGACTCGCTAGCACAGATACGCAGTATTTT. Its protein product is CASSPGLASTDTQYF.

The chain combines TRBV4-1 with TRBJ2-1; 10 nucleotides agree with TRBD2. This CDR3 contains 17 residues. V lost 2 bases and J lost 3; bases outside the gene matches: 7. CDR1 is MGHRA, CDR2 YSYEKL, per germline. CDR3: CASSQRPRLAGYNEQFF. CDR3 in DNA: TGCGCCAGCAGCCAAAGGCCTAGACTAGCGGGCTACAATGAGCAGTTCTTC.

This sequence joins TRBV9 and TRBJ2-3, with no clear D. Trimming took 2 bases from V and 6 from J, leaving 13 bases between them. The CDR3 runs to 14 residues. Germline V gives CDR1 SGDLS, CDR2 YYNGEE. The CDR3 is CASSVEWGLDTQYF. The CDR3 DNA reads TGTGCCAGCAGCGTCGAGTGGGGTTTGGATACGCAGTATTTT.

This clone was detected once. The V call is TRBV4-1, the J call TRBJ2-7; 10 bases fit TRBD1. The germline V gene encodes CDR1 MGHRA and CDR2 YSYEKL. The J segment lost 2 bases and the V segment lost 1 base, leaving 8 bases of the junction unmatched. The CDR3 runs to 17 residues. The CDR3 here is CASSQGGKGQGAYEQYF. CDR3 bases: TGCGCCAGCAGCCAAGGAGGTAAAGGACAGGGGGCCTACGAGCAGTACTTC.

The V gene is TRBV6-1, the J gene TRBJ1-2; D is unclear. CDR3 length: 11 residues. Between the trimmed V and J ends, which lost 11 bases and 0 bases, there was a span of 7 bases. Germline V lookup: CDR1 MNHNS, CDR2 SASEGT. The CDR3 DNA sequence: TGTGCCGGTAGAGCTAACTATGGCTACACCTTC. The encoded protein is CAGRANYGYTF.

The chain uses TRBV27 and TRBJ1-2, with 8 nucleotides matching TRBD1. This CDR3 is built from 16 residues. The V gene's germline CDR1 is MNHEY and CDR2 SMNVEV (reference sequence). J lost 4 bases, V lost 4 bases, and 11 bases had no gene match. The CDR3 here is CASSSKRQGRVYGYTF. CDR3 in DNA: TGTGCCAGCAGTTCAAAACGACAGGGGCGGGTCTATGGCTACACCTTC.

This CDR3 is CASSYNPGAVNGELFF. The CDR3 nucleotides read TGTGCCAGCAGTTACAACCCTGGGGCAGTCAACGGGGAGCTGTTTTTT. The chain uses TRBV28 and TRBJ2-2, with a weak D call TRBD1 (5 bases). Trimming stripped 4 bases from V and 7 bases from J, with 19 bases between. The germline gives CDR1 MDHEN, CDR2 SYDVKM. This CDR3 has 16 amino acids. The variable domain in full, with the rest retrieved from reference TRBV28 and TRBJ2-2, is DVKVTQSSRYLVKRTGEKVFLECVQDMDHENMFWYRQDPGLGLRLIYFSYDVKMKEKGDIPEGYSVSREKKERFSLILESASTNQTSMYLCASSYNPGAVNGELFFGEGSRLTVL.

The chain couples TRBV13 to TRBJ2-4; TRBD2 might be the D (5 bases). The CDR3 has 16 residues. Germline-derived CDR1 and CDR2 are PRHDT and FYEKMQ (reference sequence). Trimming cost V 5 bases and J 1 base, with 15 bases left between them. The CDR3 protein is CASSPEGGSAKNIQYF. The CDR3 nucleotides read TGTGCCAGCAGCCCAGAGGGCGGCAGCGCCAAAAACATTCAGTACTTC.

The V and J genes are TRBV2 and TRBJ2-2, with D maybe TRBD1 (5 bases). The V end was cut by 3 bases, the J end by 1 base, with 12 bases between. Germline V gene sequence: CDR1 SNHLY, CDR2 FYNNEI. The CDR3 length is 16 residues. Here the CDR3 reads CASSDWGRGNTGELFF. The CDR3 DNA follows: TGTGCCAGCAGTGATTGGGGCAGAGGGAACACCGGGGAGCTGTTTTTT.

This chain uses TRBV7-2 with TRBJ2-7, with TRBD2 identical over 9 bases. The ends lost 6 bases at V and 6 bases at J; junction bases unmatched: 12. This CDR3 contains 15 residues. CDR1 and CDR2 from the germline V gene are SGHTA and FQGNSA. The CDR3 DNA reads TGTGCCAGCAGGGGGCGGGAGGGCCTTCTAGGCGAGCAGTACTTC. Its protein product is CASRGREGLLGEQYF. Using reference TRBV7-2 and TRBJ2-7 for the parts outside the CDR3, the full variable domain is GAGVSQSPSNKVTEKGKDVELRCDPISGHTALYWYRQSLGQGLEFLIYFQGNSAPDKSGLPSDRFSAERTGGSVSTLTIQRTQQEDSAVYLCASRGREGLLGEQYFGPGTRLTVT.

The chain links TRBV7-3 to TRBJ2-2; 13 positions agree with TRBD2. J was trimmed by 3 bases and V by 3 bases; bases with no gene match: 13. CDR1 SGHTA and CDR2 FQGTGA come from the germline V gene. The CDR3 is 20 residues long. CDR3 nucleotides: TGTGCCAGCAGCTTTAGACTAGCGGGAGGTCCACCACAAGACACCGGGGAGCTGTTTTTT. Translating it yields CASSFRLAGGPPQDTGELFF. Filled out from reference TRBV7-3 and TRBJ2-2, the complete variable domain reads GAGVSQTPSNKVTEKGKYVELRCDPISGHTALYWYRQSLGQGPEFLIYFQGTGAADDSGLPNDRFFAVRPEGSVSTLKIQRTERGDSAVYLCASSFRLAGGPPQDTGELFFGEGSRLTVL.

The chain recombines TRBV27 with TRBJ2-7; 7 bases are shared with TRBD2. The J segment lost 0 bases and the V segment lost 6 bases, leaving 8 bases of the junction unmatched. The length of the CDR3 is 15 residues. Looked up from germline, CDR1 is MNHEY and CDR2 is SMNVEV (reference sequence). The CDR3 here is CASRPGLEFSYEQYF. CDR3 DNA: TGTGCCAGCAGACCAGGACTAGAGTTCTCCTACGAGCAGTACTTC.

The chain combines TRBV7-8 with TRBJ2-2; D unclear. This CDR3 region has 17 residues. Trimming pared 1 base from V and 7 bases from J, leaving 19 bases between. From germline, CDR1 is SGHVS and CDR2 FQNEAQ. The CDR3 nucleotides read TGTGCCAGCAGCTTAGAAGGTCAAAGGAGCGAGAGCGGGGAGCTGTTTTTT. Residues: CASSLEGQRSESGELFF.

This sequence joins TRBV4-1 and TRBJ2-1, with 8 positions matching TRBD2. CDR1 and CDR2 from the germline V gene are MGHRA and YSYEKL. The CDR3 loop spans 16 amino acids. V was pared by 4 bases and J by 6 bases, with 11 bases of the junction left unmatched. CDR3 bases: TGCGCCAGCAGCCCCATCCCCCTACGGGAGGGCAATGAGCAGTTCTTC. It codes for CASSPIPLREGNEQFF.